Given below is one T cell receptor (beta chain) in context. CDR3 size: 14 residues. V lost 7 bases and J 5 bases, leaving 15 bases between the germline ends. The sample originates from a study of patients and donors after allogeneic stem cell transplantation. TCRdb processed the RT-PCR reads anew with MiXCR; each CDR3 protein has one entry. The data show 800,000 to 1,000,000 distinct CDR3 sequences, more than 15% seen once. The rearrangement links TRBV12-3 or TRBV12-4 to TRBJ2-1; possible D gene TRBD2, 5 bases. Sequences were obtained from blood, either unsorted or a sorted T cell fraction (not recorded which). The receptor comes from a human donor who was either an allogeneic HSCT recipient or a stem cell or donor lymphocyte infusion donor (not recorded which). It is not recorded whose cells these are; they may come from a transplant donor. CDR3 nucleotide sequence: TGTGCCAGCACCGTAGCGAGGTCCCACAATGAGCAGTTCTTC. It encodes CASTVARSHNEQFF.